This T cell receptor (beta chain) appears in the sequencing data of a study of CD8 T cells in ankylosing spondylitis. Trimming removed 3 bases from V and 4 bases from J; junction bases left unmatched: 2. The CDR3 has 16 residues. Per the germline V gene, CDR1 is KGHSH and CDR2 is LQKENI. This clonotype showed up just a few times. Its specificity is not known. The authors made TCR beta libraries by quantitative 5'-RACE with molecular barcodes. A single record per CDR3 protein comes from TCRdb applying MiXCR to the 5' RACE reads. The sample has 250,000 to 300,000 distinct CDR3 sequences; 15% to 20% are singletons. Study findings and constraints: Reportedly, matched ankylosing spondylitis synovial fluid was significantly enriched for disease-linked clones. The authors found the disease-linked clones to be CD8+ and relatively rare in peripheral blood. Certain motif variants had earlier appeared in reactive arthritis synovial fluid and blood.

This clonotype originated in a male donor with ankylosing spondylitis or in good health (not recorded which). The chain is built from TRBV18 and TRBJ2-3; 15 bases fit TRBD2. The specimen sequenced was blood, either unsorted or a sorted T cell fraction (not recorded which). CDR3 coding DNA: TGTGCCAGCTCACCCGGACTAGCGGGGGGGCCAGATACGCAGTATTTT. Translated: CASSPGLAGGPDTQYF.